Following are 7 T cell receptor beta chains from one sample sequenced in a study of cytomegalovirus exposure and HLA in healthy donors. Primers included in the PCR were 60 Vbeta and 13 Jbeta primers. Profiled with immunoSEQ multiplex PCR; TCRdb holds only in-frame clones, not every one. The table records over 85,000 clones, roughly 80% of them present only once. Specimen: PBMCs. Every receptor here comes from a man aged 35-49 years in good health and CMV-seronegative.

The chain joins TRBV27 to TRBJ1-5; 9 bases agree with TRBD1. V was pared by 6 bases and J by 4 bases, with 19 bases of the junction left unmatched. The CDR3 is 19 residues long. Germline CDR1 MNHEY, CDR2 SMNVEV (reference sequence). DNA of the CDR3: TGTGCCAGCAGCCAAGGGGTCGGGACAGGGCCAATGGGGAATCAGCCCCAGCATTTT. Its protein is CASSQGVGTGPMGNQPQHF.

Concerning this clone: The identical CDR3 is also encoded by other nucleotide sequences in the sample. The chain combines TRBV18 with TRBJ2-2; 8 bases fit TRBD1. The CDR3 loop spans 16 amino acids. In germline, CDR1 is KGHSH, CDR2 LQKENI. V lost 6 bases and J lost 3; bases outside the gene matches: 9. CDR3 nucleotide sequence: TGTGCCAGCTCCCCCCCGACAGGGGTCGACACCGGGGAGCTGTTTTTT. It specifies CASSPPTGVDTGELFF.

The chain carries TRBV27 and TRBJ1-5; D gene unclear. From germline, CDR1 is MNHEY and CDR2 SMNVEV (reference sequence). V gave up 5 bases and J gave up 6 bases, with 23 bases separating them. The CDR3 runs 17 residues. CDR3 amino acids: CASSGVGSGRLSQPQHF. The CDR3 DNA follows: TGTGCCAGCAGTGGGGTGGGTTCGGGAAGGCTGAGTCAGCCCCAGCATTTT.

The rearrangement links TRBV6-5 to TRBJ2-7, with D unclear. Per germline, CDR1 MNHEY and CDR2 SVGAGI. V was clipped by 5 bases and J by 0 bases, with 14 bases between them. The CDR3 is 15 amino acids. The CDR3 sequence: CASSIHVTDSYEQYF. The DNA of the CDR3 is TGTGCCAGCAGTATTCACGTCACAGACTCCTACGAGCAGTACTTC.

The chain links TRBV19 to TRBJ2-5; 8 bases match TRBD2. The CDR3 length is 17 residues. The trim removed 4 bases at V and 0 bases at J, leaving 10 bases unmatched. Germline V CDR1 and CDR2: LNHDA, SQIVND (reference sequence). The CDR3 sequence: CASSTIRGGMYQETQYF. CDR3 nucleotide sequence: TGTGCCAGTAGTACAATTCGCGGGGGGATGTACCAAGAGACCCAGTACTTC.

This clone has a single count. This chain uses TRBV7-6 with TRBJ2-3, with 7 bases that match TRBD1. In germline, CDR1 is SGHVS, CDR2 FNYEAQ. The trim removed 5 bases at V and 15 bases at J, leaving 14 bases unmatched. This CDR3 is 13 amino acids long. CDR3 nucleotides: TGTGCCAGCAGCGAATCAGGACAGGTTCTCATCTATTTT. Protein sequence: CASSESGQVLIYF.

The chain couples TRBV5-1 to TRBJ2-5; 7 nucleotides align to TRBD1. CDR1 SGHRS and CDR2 YFSETQ come from the germline V gene. Germline trimming cut 0 bases from V and 5 bases from J; bases unmatched to any gene: 4. The CDR3 is made up of 14 amino acids. CDR3 residues: CASSLGGGQETQYF. In DNA, the CDR3 is TGCGCCAGCAGCTTGGGAGGGGGCCAGGAGACCCAGTACTTC.